This T cell receptor (beta chain) was sequenced during a study of T cell changes during pregnancy in multiple sclerosis. Repertoires were generated with immunoSEQ multiplex PCR, while TCRdb's copy carries only in-frame clones and drops some. The sample holds about 120,000 clones; roughly 92% are singletons and the top ten take 6.2%. V lost 5 bases, J lost 5 bases, and 11 bases stayed unmatched. Germline V lookup: CDR1 SGHAT, CDR2 FQNNGV. The CDR3 length is 17 residues. This TCR was sampled from a female donor with multiple sclerosis, enrolled in a pregnancy study. The sequenced sample was peripheral blood, obtained before pregnancy. The chain couples TRBV11-2 to TRBJ2-2, with 10 bases lining up with TRBD2. The CDR3 coding sequence is TGTGCCAGCAGCCGGGGACGGACTAGCGGACGTACCGGGGAGCTGTTTTTT. Protein product: CASSRGRTSGRTGELFF.